These T cell receptor beta chains were read from a single sample in a study of shared clonotypes between healthy human individuals. Clones were sequenced by immunoSEQ multiplex PCR, and TCRdb holds only the in-frame ones, with some missing. The top ten hold more than 20% of the sample, which has approximately 99,000 clones, more than 65% seen once. Sequenced input: memory CD8+ T cells sorted from blood. The receptors shown here come from a young woman in good health. Each CDR3 is given with its conserved first and last residue. The order of the fields is J gene, D gene, clone size, CDR3 length, V gene, CDR3 protein, CDR3 DNA. D genes are given only for firm matches. The listing skips clone size in some rows; elsewhere it reads once, few, many or a size class.

TRBJ2-5,NA,NA,16,TRBV7-2,CASSLEPATYQETQYF,TGTGCCAGCAGCTTAGAACCCGCCACTTACCAAGAGACCCAGTACTTC
TRBJ2-7,TRBD1,NA,14,TRBV28,CASRGQEHSYEQYF,TGTGCCAGCAGGGGACAGGAACACTCCTACGAGCAGTACTTC
TRBJ2-5,NA,NA,13,TRBV6-6,CAAQGTVRETQYF,TGTGCTGCCCAGGGGACCGTGAGGGAGACCCAGTACTTC
TRBJ1-1,NA,NA,15,TRBV27,CASSSLGGVNTEAFF,TGTGCCAGCAGTTCCCTTGGCGGGGTGAACACTGAAGCTTTCTTT
TRBJ2-5,NA,NA,12,TRBV29-1,CSVESLSGTQYF,TGCAGCGTTGAATCCTTATCGGGGACCCAGTACTTC
TRBJ2-5,NA,NA,11,TRBV29-1,CSVDGSGTQYF,TGCAGCGTTGATGGCTCAGGGACCCAGTACTTC
TRBJ2-3,NA,NA,12,TRBV7-9,CASSLASDTQYF,TGTGCCAGCAGCTTAGCTTCAGATACGCAGTATTTT
TRBJ1-1,TRBD1,many,14,TRBV6-1,CASSAGTENTEAFF,TGTGCCAGCAGTGCCGGGACAGAGAACACTGAAGCTTTCTTT
TRBJ2-1,TRBD2,many,17,TRBV5-1,CASSLWTSGRALNEQFF,TGCGCCAGCAGCTTATGGACTAGCGGGAGGGCCCTTAATGAGCAGTTCTTC
TRBJ2-3,NA,few,16,TRBV18,CASSPKWGGNTDTQYF,TGTGCCAGCTCCCCTAAGTGGGGAGGCAACACAGATACGCAGTATTTT
TRBJ1-1,NA,NA,16,TRBV4-1,CASSPTSRREATEAFF,TGCGCCAGCAGCCCGACTTCCCGCAGGGAGGCGACTGAAGCTTTCTTT
TRBJ1-2,TRBD1,NA,16,TRBV7-2,CASSSTRTGLPYGYTF,TGTGCCAGCAGCTCCACGAGGACAGGGCTTCCCTATGGCTACACCTTC
TRBJ2-1,NA,NA,15,TRBV19,CASSIRLGGYNEQFF,TGTGCCAGTAGTATCCGGTTAGGGGGCTACAATGAGCAGTTCTTC
TRBJ2-7,TRBD2,NA,17,TRBV5-1,CASSTGTSSGRSAEQYF,TGCGCCAGCAGCACGGGCACCTCTAGCGGGAGAAGCGCCGAGCAGTACTTC
TRBJ2-5,TRBD1,NA,16,TRBV6-1,CASSEEGGRGHETQYF,TGTGCCAGCAGTGAAGAAGGTGGCAGGGGGCACGAGACCCAGTACTTC
TRBJ2-7,TRBD2,NA,18,TRBV5-6,CASSLAGSGLATDLEQYF,TGTGCCAGCAGCTTGGCGGGTTCGGGACTAGCTACGGATCTTGAGCAGTACTTC
TRBJ1-2,NA,once,13,TRBV6-5,CASSSDSFYGYTF,TGTGCCAGCAGTTCGGACAGCTTCTATGGCTACACCTTC
TRBJ2-1,TRBD2,NA,13,TRBV6-1,CASTGTSGSEQFF,TGTGCCAGCACGGGGACTAGCGGGAGTGAGCAGTTCTTC
TRBJ1-1,NA,NA,14,TRBV7-9,CASSLDPRDTEAFF,TGTGCCAGCAGCTTAGACCCCAGAGACACTGAAGCTTTCTTT
TRBJ2-1,NA,NA,13,TRBV6-5,CASSYSNGDEQFF,TGTGCCAGCAGTTACTCAAACGGGGATGAGCAGTTCTTC
TRBJ1-1,NA,few,16,TRBV13,CASTQKGRSLNTEAFF,TGTGCCAGCACGCAGAAAGGGAGATCCTTGAACACTGAAGCTTTCTTT
TRBJ1-1,NA,many,14,TRBV4-2,CASSQGDESTEAFF,TGTGCCAGCAGCCAAGGGGACGAGAGCACTGAAGCTTTCTTT
TRBJ2-6,NA,NA,15,TRBV29-1,CSVEGGPAGANVLTF,TGCAGCGTTGAAGGTGGTCCGGCTGGGGCCAACGTCCTGACTTTC
TRBJ2-3,TRBD2,many,13,TRBV6-4,CASSLGTTDTQYF,TGTGCCAGCAGTTTGGGGACTACGGATACGCAGTATTTT
TRBJ2-7,NA,NA,18,TRBV18,CASSPPSRGREDSYEQYF,TGTGCCAGCTCACCCCCCAGCAGGGGGCGGGAGGATTCCTACGAGCAGTACTTC
TRBJ2-7,TRBD2,few,15,TRBV5-1,CASSDGLAGYSEQYF,TGCGCCAGCAGCGATGGACTAGCGGGATACTCCGAGCAGTACTTC
TRBJ1-5,NA,NA,14,TRBV19,CASSIWGGNQPQHF,TGTGCCAGTAGTATATGGGGAGGGAATCAGCCCCAGCATTTT
TRBJ2-5,TRBD2,NA,18,TRBV4-1,CASSTGLAGGPSSETQYF,TGCGCCAGCAGCACCGGACTAGCGGGAGGGCCTAGTTCGGAGACCCAGTACTTC
TRBJ1-2,NA,NA,13,TRBV15,CATSRGVGYGYTF,TGTGCCACCAGCAGAGGCGTGGGCTATGGCTACACCTTC